Listed here are 13 T cell receptor beta chains from one sample, sequenced in a study of T cells in Graves' hyperthyroidism and ophthalmopathy. RNA transcripts served as the template for amplifying TCR beta CDR3 regions. The TCR CDR3 first-round RT-PCR relied on the HTBI primer set. TCRdb analysed the multiplex PCR reads with MiXCR anew, one entry per CDR3 protein. The table shows approximately 430,000 distinct CDR3 sequences, with less than 20% occurring only once. Sequencing was performed on blood. All receptors come from a woman aged 18 to 35 with Graves' hyperthyroidism.

V and J are TRBV27 and TRBJ2-7; D not resolved. Germline CDR1 reads MNHEY; CDR2 reads SMNVEV (reference sequence). V gave up 7 bases and J gave up 3 bases, with 13 bases separating them. The CDR3 contains 13 residues. CDR3 loop: CASKRHLLYEQYF. The CDR3 DNA reads TGTGCCAGCAAGCGACACCTCCTCTACGAGCAGTACTTC.

The V gene is TRBV19, the J gene TRBJ2-1; maybe TRBD2 (5 bases). Trimming took off 3 bases at V and 8 bases at J, with 17 bases between the two ends. The CDR3 loop spans 15 amino acids. Per germline, CDR1 LNHDA and CDR2 SQIVND (reference sequence). Here the CDR3 reads CASSMTGGAIYEQFF. CDR3 bases: TGTGCCAGTAGTATGACCGGAGGCGCTATCTATGAGCAGTTCTTC.

This clonotype was found many times. The V and J genes are TRBV18 and TRBJ2-5, with D perhaps being TRBD1 or TRBD2 (5 bases each). Germline CDR1 and CDR2: KGHSH and LQKENI. This CDR3 contains 15 residues. Trimming shortened V by 4 bases and J by 4 bases, and 16 bases separated the two germline ends. The DNA for the CDR3 is TGTGCCAGCTCACGAGCCGGGGCCACGGGAGAGACCCAGTACTTC. Translated, it gives CASSRAGATGETQYF.

This clonotype turned up a few times. J is TRBJ1-3 and V is TRBV6-5; no clear D. V dropped 0 bases and J dropped 0 bases, with 18 bases sitting between them. This CDR3 is built from 19 residues. Germline CDR1 is MNHEY and CDR2 is SVGAGI. The CDR3 loop is CASSYSKHKRSYSGNTIYF. The CDR3 bases are TGTGCCAGCAGTTACTCGAAACACAAGAGGTCATACTCTGGAAACACCATATATTTT.

The V and J genes are TRBV24-1 and TRBJ2-1; D is uncertain. The length of the CDR3 is 15 residues. V dropped 3 bases and J dropped 4 bases, with 12 bases sitting between them. Germline CDR1 is KGHDR and CDR2 is SFDVKD. The CDR3 nucleotides read TGTGCCACCAGTGATGGGAAGGGTAGATACAATGAGCAGTTCTTC. Its translation: CATSDGKGRYNEQFF.

This clonotype was detected many times. The chain uses TRBV2 and TRBJ2-1; possible D gene TRBD2, 6 bases. The germline V and J ends were trimmed by 7 bases and 5 bases, with 12 bases remaining between them. The CDR3 loop spans 13 amino acids. CDR1 is SNHLY and CDR2 is FYNNEI in the germline V gene. The CDR3 DNA follows: TGTGCCAGCACCCGGGAGTCCGACAATGAGCAGTTCTTC. Protein product: CASTRESDNEQFF.

This clonotype has at least ten counts. The J gene is TRBJ2-7, the V gene TRBV5-1; D remains ambiguous. The CDR3 consists of 13 residues. Deletions cut 4 bases from V and 3 bases from J, with 11 bases between. The germline V gene has CDR1 SGHRS and CDR2 YFSETQ. In DNA, the CDR3 is TGCGCCAGCAGCGATGACTCCAGCTACGAGCAGTACTTC. It yields the protein CASSDDSSYEQYF.

Only a few counts were recorded for this clonotype. V is TRBV12-3 or TRBV12-4 and J is TRBJ1-5, with D tentatively TRBD1 (5 bases). The V and J ends lost 4 bases and 2 bases respectively, with 12 bases between them. The CDR3 has 15 amino acids. CDR3 coding DNA: TGTGCCAGCAGTTCGGGACGGCGCCGCAATCAGCCCCAGCATTTT. Translating it yields CASSSGRRRNQPQHF.

The table lists this clonotype with many counts. The chain combines TRBV19 with TRBJ1-1, with D possibly matching TRBD1 (6 bases). The V gene's germline CDR1 is LNHDA and CDR2 SQIVND (reference sequence). This CDR3 contains 14 residues. Trimming took 5 bases from V and 4 from J, leaving 14 bases between them. The CDR3 nucleotides are TGTGCCAGTAGTGCCGACAGGATCGGCACTGAAGCTTTCTTT. It specifies CASSADRIGTEAFF.

This chain links TRBV28 with TRBJ2-1, with D possibly matching TRBD2 (6 bases). Germline values: CDR1 MDHEN, CDR2 SYDVKM. V shed 4 bases and J shed 7 bases, with 11 bases lying between them. The CDR3 has 13 amino acids. CDR3 DNA: TGTGCCAGCAGTTCCCCCCGGGGGAATGAGCAGTTCTTC. It yields the protein CASSSPRGNEQFF.

At least ten counts were recorded for this clonotype. This chain connects TRBV29-1 to TRBJ1-2; TRBD1 aligns across 10 bases. V gave up 4 bases and J gave up 5 bases; unmatched junction bases: 16. This CDR3 has 17 amino acids. CDR1 SQVTM and CDR2 ANQGSEA come from the germline V gene. CDR3: CSVGLTSDRGNHYGYTF. The DNA of the CDR3 is TGCAGCGTTGGGCTAACTTCGGACAGGGGGAACCATTATGGCTACACCTTC.

This clonotype was recorded a few times. The chain joins TRBV4-2 to TRBJ2-2; 11 positions match TRBD2. J gave up 4 bases and V 5 bases, and 6 bases lay outside the gene matches. CDR3 length equals 16 residues. The germline V gene encodes CDR1 LGHNA and CDR2 YNFKEQ. CDR3 nucleotides: TGTGCCAGCAGCTATTCTAGCGGGAGGCCCACCGGGGAGCTGTTTTTT. This codes for CASSYSSGRPTGELFF.

This clonotype was observed many times. The V gene is TRBV7-9, the J gene TRBJ2-3; 15 bases agree with TRBD2. CDR1 is SEHNR, CDR2 FQNEAQ, per germline (reference sequence). V was clipped by 5 bases and J by 10 bases; unmatched bases: 10. CDR3 length: 16 amino acids. The CDR3 DNA reads as TGTGCCAGCAGCCCCGGACTAGCGGGGGGGCCCCCTGCGCAGTATTTT. Protein: CASSPGLAGGPPAQYF.